The next 19 T cell receptor beta chains were all read from a single sample in a study of cytomegalovirus exposure and HLA in healthy donors. Repertoires were generated with immunoSEQ multiplex PCR, while TCRdb's copy carries only in-frame clones and drops some. In the table there are about 250,000 clones, 80% to 90% of which are singletons. The sample taken for sequencing was PBMCs. The receptors here all came from a man aged 18 to 35 in good health and CMV-seronegative.

This chain uses TRBV4-3 with TRBJ1-4, with a possible D match to TRBD1 (5 bases). Germline V CDR1 and CDR2: LGHNA, YSLEER. This CDR3 has 15 amino acids. The V end was cut by 4 bases, the J end by 3 bases, with 12 bases between. The CDR3 DNA reads TGCGCCAGCAGCCCCCGGAACAGGCCTAATGAAAAACTGTTTTTT. It encodes CASSPRNRPNEKLFF.

The chain links TRBV4-2 to TRBJ2-5, with TRBD1 matching over 8 bases. Germline V gene sequence: CDR1 LGHNA, CDR2 YNFKEQ. V lost 0 bases to trimming and J lost 5 bases; unmatched junction nucleotides: 5. The CDR3 loop spans 15 amino acids. The CDR3 DNA sequence: TGTGCCAGCAGCCAAGATCCAGGGGGCGGGGAGACCCAGTACTTC. Translated, it gives CASSQDPGGGETQYF.

This sequence joins TRBV28 and TRBJ2-3, with D tentatively TRBD2 (6 bases). Trimming shortened V by 3 bases and J by 2 bases, and 9 bases separated the two germline ends. The CDR3 covers 14 residues. The germline gives CDR1 MDHEN, CDR2 SYDVKM. This CDR3 reads CASSFSDYTDTQYF. As DNA, the CDR3 is TGTGCCAGCAGTTTCTCGGACTACACAGATACGCAGTATTTT.

This rearrangement joins TRBV7-8 to TRBJ2-5, with unresolved D. The CDR3 covers 11 residues. CDR1 is SGHVS and CDR2 is FQNEAQ in the germline V gene. V was cut by 5 bases and J by 5 bases, with 6 bases left in between. CDR3 sequence reads: CASSQEETQYF. Written as DNA, the CDR3 is TGTGCCAGCAGCCAAGAGGAGACCCAGTACTTC. The full variable domain, with the rest looked up from reference TRBV7-8 and TRBJ2-5, is GAGVSQSPRYKVAKRGQDVALRCDPISGHVSLFWYQQALGQGPEFLTYFQNEAQLDKSGLPSDRFFAERPEGSVSTLKIQRTQQEDSAVYLCASSQEETQYFGPGTRLLVL.

The chain uses TRBV4-1 and TRBJ2-7; D possibly corresponds to TRBD2 (5 bases). V dropped 1 base and J dropped 0 bases, with 10 bases sitting between them. Germline loops: CDR1 MGHRA, CDR2 YSYEKL. The CDR3 contains 15 residues. The CDR3 region has the DNA TGCGCCAGCAGCCAAGTGCCGGGGTTCTCCTACGAGCAGTACTTC. Protein: CASSQVPGFSYEQYF.

V is TRBV27 and J is TRBJ1-1; D unclear. V gave up 5 bases and J gave up 7 bases, with 14 bases separating them. Germline values: CDR1 MNHEY, CDR2 SMNVEV (reference sequence). The CDR3 runs 13 residues. CDR3 residues: CASSPLTLFEAFF. Written as DNA, the CDR3 is TGTGCCAGCAGTCCACTAACCCTCTTTGAAGCTTTCTTT.

The chain carries TRBV9 and TRBJ2-1; TRBD2 aligns across 10 bases. Germline lookup yields CDR1 SGDLS and CDR2 YYNGEE. Germline trimming cut 0 bases from V and 4 bases from J; bases unmatched to any gene: 4. The CDR3 loop spans 16 amino acids. The CDR3 bases are TGTGCCAGCAGCGTAGTAGGACTAGCGGATTACAATGAGCAGTTCTTC. Translating it yields CASSVVGLADYNEQFF.

The V call is TRBV9, the J call TRBJ2-5; 7 bases are shared with TRBD2. V shed 1 base, J shed 5 bases, and the junction held 8 bases outside the gene matches. The length of the CDR3 is 15 residues. The germline V gene has CDR1 SGDLS and CDR2 YYNGEE. The CDR3 sequence: CASSVSQTSAETQYF. For the CDR3, the DNA is TGTGCCAGCAGCGTAAGTCAAACTAGCGCGGAGACCCAGTACTTC.

This chain connects TRBV30 to TRBJ2-5; possibly TRBD1 for D (5 bases). CDR1 is GTSNPN, CDR2 SVGIG, per germline (reference sequence). The CDR3 length is 15 residues. The V end was cut by 2 bases, the J end by 0 bases, with 13 bases between. CDR3 protein: CAWSKLDKYQETQYF. CDR3 coding DNA: TGTGCCTGGAGTAAATTGGACAAATACCAAGAGACCCAGTACTTC.

Only one count was recorded for this clone. DNA of the CDR3: TGTGCCAGCAAGCAAGGGGTCACCTACAATGAGCAGTTCTTC. Encoded protein: CASKQGVTYNEQFF. The chain recombines TRBV27 with TRBJ2-1; a possible D gene is TRBD1 (5 bases). Per the germline V gene, CDR1 is MNHEY and CDR2 is SMNVEV (reference sequence). The CDR3 is made up of 14 amino acids. Between the trimmed V and J ends, which lost 7 bases and 2 bases, there was a span of 12 bases.

This clone has only one observation. V and J are TRBV7-2 and TRBJ2-7, with 9 bases lining up with TRBD2. Germline V gene sequence: CDR1 SGHTA, CDR2 FQGNSA. Unmatched junction bases numbered 12, after V lost 5 bases and J lost 4 bases. The CDR3 extends over 16 amino acids. Here the CDR3 DNA reads TGTGCCAGCAGCCTAATGGGGGCGGGAGGGCCTTACGAGCAGTACTTC. The encoded protein is CASSLMGAGGPYEQYF.

The chain has TRBV7-2 and TRBJ1-2, with a tentative D call TRBD1 (6 bases). The CDR3 runs to 15 residues. Trimming cost V 0 bases and J 8 bases, with 16 bases left between them. Germline loops: CDR1 SGHTA, CDR2 FQGNSA. The CDR3 loop is CASSLAQGLSRGYTF. The CDR3 bases are TGTGCCAGCAGCTTAGCACAGGGACTATCAAGGGGCTACACCTTC.

The rearrangement joins TRBV5-6 to TRBJ2-1, with TRBD1 matching 9 bases. Germline lookup yields CDR1 SGHDT and CDR2 YYEEEE. V lost 2 bases and J lost 4; bases outside the gene matches: 4. The CDR3 totals 15 residues. CDR3 region: CASSFGQGRYNEQFF. In DNA, the CDR3 is TGTGCCAGCAGCTTTGGACAGGGGCGATACAATGAGCAGTTCTTC.

CDR3 in DNA: TGTGCCAGCAGGGGTTTAGCGGCCTACGAGCAGTACTTC. Its translation: CASRGLAAYEQYF. The chain carries TRBV28 and TRBJ2-7, with D maybe TRBD2 (6 bases). CDR3 length: 13 residues. Trimming removed 6 bases from V and 2 bases from J, with 11 bases in between. The germline V gene has CDR1 MDHEN and CDR2 SYDVKM. Combining the CDR3 with reference TRBV28 and TRBJ2-7 gives the whole variable domain DVKVTQSSRYLVKRTGEKVFLECVQDMDHENMFWYRQDPGLGLRLIYFSYDVKMKEKGDIPEGYSVSREKKERFSLILESASTNQTSMYLCASRGLAAYEQYFGPGTRLTVT.

A single count supports this clone. V and J are TRBV5-8 and TRBJ1-6; maybe TRBD1 (5 bases). This CDR3 has 16 residues. From germline, CDR1 is SGHTS and CDR2 YDEGEE. V was trimmed by 0 bases and J by 8 bases, leaving 15 bases between them. The DNA of the CDR3 is TGTGCCAGCAGCTTGGCGGCTTCCAAACAGGATTCACCCCTCCACTTT. Protein product: CASSLAASKQDSPLHF.

The chain uses TRBV11-2 and TRBJ2-1; 9 bases match TRBD2. The CDR3 has 16 residues. The germline gives CDR1 SGHAT, CDR2 FQNNGV. The trim removed 5 bases at V and 7 bases at J, leaving 12 bases unmatched. CDR3 bases: TGTGCCAGCAGCCCCTTCAGTAGCGGGGGATCGAATGAGCAGTTCTTC. It codes for CASSPFSSGGSNEQFF.

The rearrangement joins TRBV7-6 to TRBJ2-1; TRBD2 might be the D (6 bases). Germline assignment: CDR1 SGHVS and CDR2 FNYEAQ. Trimming left V 6 bases short and J 6 bases short, with 21 bases between. The CDR3 runs to 16 residues. CDR3 protein: CASSKRSGGTGNEQFF. The CDR3 nucleotides are TGTGCCAGCAGTAAACGGTCTGGCGGGACGGGCAATGAGCAGTTCTTC.

The V call is TRBV7-9, the J call TRBJ1-2; a weak D match, TRBD1 (6 bases). The CDR3 spans 12 residues. V was clipped by 3 bases and J by 8 bases, with 10 bases between them. Germline V gene data show CDR1 as SEHNR and CDR2 as FQNEAQ (reference sequence). DNA of the CDR3: TGTGCCAGCAGCTTGGACAGTACGGGCTACACCTTC. Its protein product is CASSLDSTGYTF.

The chain carries TRBV4-1 and TRBJ2-7, with a possible D match to TRBD2 (6 bases). The CDR3 spans 16 residues. The germline gives CDR1 MGHRA, CDR2 YSYEKL. V lost 4 bases, J lost 6 bases, and 22 bases lay in between. CDR3 residues: CASSLGGPALPSEQYF. The CDR3 DNA sequence: TGCGCCAGCAGCCTGGGGGGACCTGCCCTCCCCTCCGAGCAGTACTTC.